These 26 T cell receptor beta chains originate from one sample sequenced in a study of T cell responses to AZD1222 COVID-19 vaccine. Sequencing was performed with immunoSEQ multiplex PCR; in TCRdb, only in-frame clones are kept and a portion is missing. The repertoire includes around 130,000 clones, around 87% of them detected once, and about 1.5% sits in the top ten. The material was peripheral blood, obtained on day 0 of AZD1222 vaccination. The receptors were sampled from an adult in good health.

The rearrangement joins TRBV19 to TRBJ1-2, with TRBD1 matching over 7 bases. Germline V lookup: CDR1 LNHDA, CDR2 SQIVND (reference sequence). The trim removed 4 bases at V and 7 bases at J, leaving 12 bases unmatched. The CDR3 runs to 15 residues. The chain's CDR3 is CASSSGGTAPGGYTF. The DNA for the CDR3 is TGTGCCAGTAGTAGTGGCGGGACAGCCCCCGGTGGCTACACCTTC.

The chain carries TRBV5-6 and TRBJ2-4; the D call may be TRBD1 or TRBD2 (6 bases each). V lost 5 bases, J lost 6 bases, and 9 bases lay in between. Germline V gene lookup returns CDR1 SGHDT and CDR2 YYEEEE. The CDR3 spans 12 residues. DNA of the CDR3: TGTGCCAGCAGAGGGGGAGGAAACATTCAGTACTTC. Its translation is CASRGGGNIQYF.

This rearrangement joins TRBV19 to TRBJ1-1; D remains ambiguous. The CDR3 has 13 amino acids. V lost 7 bases to trimming and J lost 3 bases, with 12 bases between them. Germline-derived CDR1 and CDR2 are LNHDA and SQIVND (reference sequence). The CDR3 spells CASTPDGHTEAFF. The CDR3 DNA reads TGTGCCAGTACCCCGGATGGACACACTGAAGCTTTCTTT.

This chain connects TRBV6-5 to TRBJ1-2; unclear D gene. V was cut by 5 bases and J by 2 bases, with 12 bases left in between. There are 14 residues in the CDR3. Germline V lookup: CDR1 MNHEY, CDR2 SVGAGI. As DNA, the CDR3 is TGTGCCAGCAGTCAACTGACGGGAAACTATGGCTACACCTTC. Translated, it gives CASSQLTGNYGYTF.

This chain connects TRBV5-4 to TRBJ2-3; D perhaps matches TRBD2 (5 bases). V lost 3 bases, J lost 0 bases, and 11 bases lay in between. The CDR3 loop spans 15 amino acids. Germline values: CDR1 SGHNT, CDR2 YYREEE (reference sequence). The CDR3 here is CASSSSMGSTDTQYF. The CDR3 coding sequence is TGTGCCAGCAGCTCTAGCATGGGTAGCACAGATACGCAGTATTTT.

This clone was recorded a few times. The chain employs TRBV7-9 and TRBJ2-7; no reliable D call. The V and J ends lost 3 bases and 2 bases respectively, with 11 bases between them. The CDR3 length is 14 residues. Germline-derived CDR1 and CDR2 are SEHNR and FQNEAQ (reference sequence). CDR3 loop: CASSFSDGPYEQYF. CDR3 coding DNA: TGTGCCAGCAGCTTCTCGGACGGACCCTACGAGCAGTACTTC. Drawing the rest from reference TRBV7-9 and TRBJ2-7, the complete variable domain is DTGVSQNPRHKITKRGQNVTFRCDPISEHNRLYWYRQTLGQGPEFLTYFQNEAQLEKSRLLSDRFSAERPKGSFSTLEIQRTEQGDSAMYLCASSFSDGPYEQYFGPGTRLTVT.

The chain is built from TRBV19 and TRBJ2-7; 7 bases map to TRBD2. Per the germline V gene, CDR1 is LNHDA and CDR2 is SQIVND (reference sequence). This CDR3 comprises 15 residues. J lost 2 bases, V lost 0 bases, and 4 bases had no gene match. CDR3 DNA sequence: TGTGCCAGTAGTATAGAACCCGGGGGGACCTACGAGCAGTACTTC. It codes for CASSIEPGGTYEQYF.

The chain couples TRBV9 to TRBJ2-1, with TRBD2 identical over 8 bases. J lost 4 bases, V lost 3 bases, and 9 bases had no gene match. Germline values: CDR1 SGDLS, CDR2 YYNGEE. The CDR3 has 16 residues. Here the CDR3 reads CASSAFAGGVYNEQFF. The DNA of the CDR3 is TGTGCCAGCAGCGCCTTCGCGGGGGGCGTATACAATGAGCAGTTCTTC. Drawing the rest from reference TRBV9 and TRBJ2-1, the complete variable domain is DSGVTQTPKHLITATGQRVTLRCSPRSGDLSVYWYQQSLDQGLQFLIQYYNGEERAKGNILERFSAQQFPDLHSELNLSSLELGDSALYFCASSAFAGGVYNEQFFGPGTRLTVL.

The chain combines TRBV4-2 with TRBJ1-3; no clear D. This CDR3 has 14 amino acids. The V and J ends lost 6 bases and 0 bases respectively, with 9 bases between them. The germline gives CDR1 LGHNA, CDR2 YNFKEQ. This chain's CDR3 is CASRMDTSGNTIYF. CDR3 sequence (DNA): TGTGCCAGCAGGATGGATACCTCTGGAAACACCATATATTTT.

The rearrangement uses TRBV7-8 and TRBJ1-6; D unresolved. Germline V gene data show CDR1 as SGHVS and CDR2 as FQNEAQ. This CDR3 has 13 residues. Between the trimmed V and J ends, which lost 5 bases and 7 bases, there was a span of 9 bases. CDR3 in amino acids: CASSKDVNSPLHF. CDR3 DNA sequence: TGTGCCAGCAGCAAAGATGTGAATTCACCCCTCCACTTT.

The V gene is TRBV19, the J gene TRBJ1-5; no clear D gene. Per the germline V gene, CDR1 is LNHDA and CDR2 is SQIVND (reference sequence). V gave up 3 bases and J gave up 2 bases, with 11 bases separating them. The CDR3 is 15 amino acids. CDR3 sequence (DNA): TGTGCCAGTAGTATGACCAGGAGTGGCAATCAGCCCCAGCATTTT. This sequence encodes CASSMTRSGNQPQHF.

This clone came up once. The chain is built from TRBV20-1 and TRBJ2-1; tentative D call: TRBD2 (5 bases). This CDR3 spans 11 amino acids. Germline CDR1 reads DFQATT; CDR2 reads SNEGSKA (reference sequence). V dropped 7 bases and J dropped 7 bases, with 11 bases sitting between them. CDR3 DNA sequence: TGCAGTGTGAGAGGCGGGAATGAGCAGTTCTTC. This sequence encodes CSVRGGNEQFF.

J is TRBJ2-7 and V is TRBV18; TRBD1 agrees at 10 bases. V gave up 5 bases and J gave up 4 bases; unmatched junction bases: 8. Per germline, CDR1 KGHSH and CDR2 LQKENI. This CDR3 spans 15 amino acids. CDR3 sequence reads: CASSTSTGGSYEQYF. The CDR3, as DNA: TGTGCCAGCTCAACGTCGACAGGGGGCTCTTACGAGCAGTACTTC.

This clone was counted only a few times. The chain has TRBV18 and TRBJ1-6; possibly TRBD1 for D (6 bases). The CDR3 covers 15 residues. V was shortened by 4 bases and J by 9 bases, with 16 bases between the two germline ends. Germline V gives CDR1 KGHSH, CDR2 LQKENI. The CDR3 coding sequence is TGTGCCAGCTCACAAGTCGTTGTCAGGGGTTCACCCCTCCACTTT. It specifies CASSQVVVRGSPLHF.

A single count supports this clone. CDR3: CASSLWAGDVGNTIYF. CDR3 in DNA: TGTGCCAGCAGTTTATGGGCAGGGGACGTTGGAAACACCATATATTTT. The V gene is TRBV28, the J gene TRBJ1-3, with D possibly being TRBD1 (6 bases). Trimming left V 0 bases short and J 3 bases short, with 12 bases between. The CDR3 has 16 amino acids. CDR1 and CDR2 (germline): MDHEN, SYDVKM.

The chain carries TRBV12-3 or TRBV12-4 and TRBJ2-2, with D maybe TRBD1 (5 bases). V lost 2 bases to trimming and J lost 6 bases, with 7 bases between them. The CDR3 spans 13 residues. The DNA of the CDR3 is TGTGCCAGCAGTTTATGGGGCTCCGGGGAGCTGTTTTTT. It specifies CASSLWGSGELFF.

The chain carries TRBV5-4 and TRBJ2-7; 11 nucleotides align to TRBD1. Germline-derived CDR1 and CDR2 are SGHNT and YYREEE (reference sequence). The CDR3 loop spans 14 amino acids. V was clipped by 2 bases and J by 6 bases; unmatched bases: 4. The CDR3 DNA reads as TGTGCCAGCAGCTTCGGACAGGGGGCGGGCGAGCAGTACTTC. Translation gives CASSFGQGAGEQYF.

The gene calls are TRBV3-1 (or the pseudogene TRBV3-2) and TRBJ1-2; D gene unclear. The V gene lost 0 bases and the J gene lost 0 bases, with 11 bases spanning the gap. This CDR3 has 16 residues. Germline CDR1 reads LGHDT; CDR2 reads YNNKEL (reference sequence). This CDR3 is CASSQEGYGPNYGYTF. In DNA form, the CDR3 reads TGTGCCAGCAGCCAAGAAGGGTATGGCCCTAACTATGGCTACACCTTC.

The genes are TRBV19 and TRBJ2-6; D is perhaps TRBD1 (5 bases). Germline assignment: CDR1 LNHDA and CDR2 SQIVND (reference sequence). The CDR3 runs 18 residues. Trimming removed 1 base from V and 4 bases from J, with 17 bases in between. CDR3: CASSIVGRVVSGANVLTF. The CDR3 bases are TGTGCCAGTAGTATAGTGGGCAGGGTAGTATCAGGGGCCAACGTCCTGACTTTC.

J is TRBJ1-5 and V is TRBV5-5; 7 bases align to TRBD1. V shed 2 bases, J shed 5 bases, and the junction held 7 bases outside the gene matches. The CDR3 sequence is 15 residues long. CDR1 and CDR2 from the germline V gene are SGHKS and YYEKEE (reference sequence). DNA for the CDR3: TGTGCCAGCAGCTTATTGGGGGACAGTTATCAGCCCCAGCATTTT. Translation: CASSLLGDSYQPQHF. Looking up the rest from reference TRBV5-5 and TRBJ1-5 gives the full variable domain: DAGVTQSPTHLIKTRGQQVTLRCSPISGHKSVSWYQQVLGQGPQFIFQYYEKEERGRGNFPDRFSARQFPNYSSELNVNALLLGDSALYLCASSLLGDSYQPQHFGDGTRLSIL.

This clone appeared a few times. The rearrangement uses TRBV12-3 or TRBV12-4 and TRBJ1-1; D is unresolved. Trimming shortened V by 4 bases and J by 1 base, and 7 bases separated the two germline ends. This CDR3 contains 13 residues. The CDR3, as DNA: TGTGCCAGCAGTTATGGGAGGAACACTGAAGCTTTCTTT. Translating it yields CASSYGRNTEAFF.

The rearrangement joins TRBV6-4 to TRBJ2-1, with 11 bases lining up with TRBD2. V was pared by 5 bases and J by 4 bases, with 4 bases of the junction left unmatched. The CDR3 totals 15 residues. The V gene's germline CDR1 is MRHNA and CDR2 SNTAGT. The CDR3 coding sequence is TGTGCCAGCAGTCCAGGGACTAGCGGTTACAATGAGCAGTTCTTC. It encodes CASSPGTSGYNEQFF.

The chain couples TRBV2 to TRBJ2-7, with TRBD1 as a possible D gene (7 bases). CDR1 is SNHLY and CDR2 is FYNNEI in the germline V gene. V lost 7 bases, J lost 2 bases, and 15 bases lay in between. This CDR3 is built from 14 residues. CDR3 sequence: CASIRGTVAYEQYF. Written as DNA, the CDR3 is TGTGCCAGCATACGGGGGACAGTAGCCTACGAGCAGTACTTC.

This chain joins TRBV2 and TRBJ2-5; 7 nucleotides align to TRBD1. The CDR3 consists of 12 residues. The junction had 6 bases not matched to a gene; V was cut back by 6 bases and J by 8 bases. CDR1 is SNHLY, CDR2 FYNNEI, per germline. The CDR3 is CASSQGQTTQYF. CDR3 nucleotides: TGTGCCAGCAGCCAGGGACAGACTACCCAGTACTTC.

This chain uses TRBV11-3 with TRBJ1-1; D remains unclear. V dropped 0 bases and J dropped 8 bases, with 7 bases sitting between them. Germline CDR1 is SGHNT and CDR2 is YENEEA. CDR3 length equals 12 residues. Written as DNA, the CDR3 is TGTGCCAGCAGCTTAGAAGGCGGAGAAGCTTTCTTT. Residues: CASSLEGGEAFF.

The chain couples TRBV6-1 to TRBJ2-3; 10 nucleotides agree with TRBD1. V was pared by 1 base and J by 11 bases, with 3 bases of the junction left unmatched. CDR1 is MNHNS and CDR2 is SASEGT in the germline V gene. The CDR3 sequence is 13 residues long. The CDR3 DNA follows: TGTGCCAGCAGTGAAGGGACAGGGGGGAAGCAGTATTTT. Translating gives CASSEGTGGKQYF.